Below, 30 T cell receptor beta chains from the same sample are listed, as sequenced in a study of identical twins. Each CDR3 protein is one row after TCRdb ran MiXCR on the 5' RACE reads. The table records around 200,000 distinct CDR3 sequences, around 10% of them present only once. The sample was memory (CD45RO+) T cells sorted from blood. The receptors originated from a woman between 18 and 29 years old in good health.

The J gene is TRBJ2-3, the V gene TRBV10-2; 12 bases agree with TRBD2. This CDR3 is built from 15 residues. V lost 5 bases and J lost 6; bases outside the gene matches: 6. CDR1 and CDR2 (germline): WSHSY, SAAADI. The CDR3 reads CASSRLAGDFDTQYF. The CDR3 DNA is TGCGCCAGCAGTCGACTAGCGGGAGATTTTGATACGCAGTATTTT.

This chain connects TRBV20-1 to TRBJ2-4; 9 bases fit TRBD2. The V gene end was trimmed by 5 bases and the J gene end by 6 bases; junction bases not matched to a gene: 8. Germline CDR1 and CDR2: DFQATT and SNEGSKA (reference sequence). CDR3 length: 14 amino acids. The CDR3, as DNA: TGCAGTGCTGGGACCGGGACTAGCTTAAACATTCAGTACTTC. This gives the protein CSAGTGTSLNIQYF.

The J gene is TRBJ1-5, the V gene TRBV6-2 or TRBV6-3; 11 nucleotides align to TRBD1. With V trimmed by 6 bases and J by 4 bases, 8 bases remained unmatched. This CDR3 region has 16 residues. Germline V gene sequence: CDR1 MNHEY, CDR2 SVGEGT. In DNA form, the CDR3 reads TGTGCCAGCAGGACCGGGACAGGGGGATTTAATCAGCCCCAGCATTTT. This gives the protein CASRTGTGGFNQPQHF.

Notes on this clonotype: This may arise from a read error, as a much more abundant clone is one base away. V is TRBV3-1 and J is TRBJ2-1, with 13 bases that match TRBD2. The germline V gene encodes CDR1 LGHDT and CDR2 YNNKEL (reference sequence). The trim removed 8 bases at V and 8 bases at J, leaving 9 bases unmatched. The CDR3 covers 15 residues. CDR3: CASCRGLAGVDEQFF. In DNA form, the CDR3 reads TGTGCCAGCTGCCGCGGACTAGCGGGAGTGGATGAGCAGTTCTTC.

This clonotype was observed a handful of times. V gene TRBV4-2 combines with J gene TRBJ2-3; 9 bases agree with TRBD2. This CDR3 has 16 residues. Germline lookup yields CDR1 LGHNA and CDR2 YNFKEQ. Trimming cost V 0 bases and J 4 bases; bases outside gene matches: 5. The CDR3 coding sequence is TGTGCCAGCAGCCAAGAGCATAGCGGGGGTCCAGATACGCAGTATTTT. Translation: CASSQEHSGGPDTQYF.

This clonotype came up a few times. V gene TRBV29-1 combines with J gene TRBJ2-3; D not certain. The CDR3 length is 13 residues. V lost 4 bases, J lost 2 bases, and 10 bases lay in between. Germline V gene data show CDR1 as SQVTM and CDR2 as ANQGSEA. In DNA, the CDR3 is TGCAGCGTTGCGGGCCTTACCACAGATACGCAGTATTTT. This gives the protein CSVAGLTTDTQYF.

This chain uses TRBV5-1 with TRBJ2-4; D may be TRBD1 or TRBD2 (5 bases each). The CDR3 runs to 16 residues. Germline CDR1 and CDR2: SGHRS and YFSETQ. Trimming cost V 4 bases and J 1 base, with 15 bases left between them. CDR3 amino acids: CASSRGDLGAKNIQYF. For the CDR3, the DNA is TGCGCCAGCAGCCGTGGGGACCTTGGGGCCAAAAACATTCAGTACTTC.

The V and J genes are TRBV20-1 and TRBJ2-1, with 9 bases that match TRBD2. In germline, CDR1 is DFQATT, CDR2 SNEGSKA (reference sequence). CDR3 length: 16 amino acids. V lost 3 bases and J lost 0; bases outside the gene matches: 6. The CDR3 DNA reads TGCAGTGCTAGGATTAGCGGGAGCAGCTCCTACAATGAGCAGTTCTTC. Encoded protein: CSARISGSSSYNEQFF.

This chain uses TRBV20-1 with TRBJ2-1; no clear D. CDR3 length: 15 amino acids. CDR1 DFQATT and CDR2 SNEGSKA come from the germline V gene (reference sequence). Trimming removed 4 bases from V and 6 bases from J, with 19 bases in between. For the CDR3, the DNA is TGCAGTGCTACGGTATCAGCTCTTCCATTCAATGAGCAGTTCTTC. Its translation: CSATVSALPFNEQFF.

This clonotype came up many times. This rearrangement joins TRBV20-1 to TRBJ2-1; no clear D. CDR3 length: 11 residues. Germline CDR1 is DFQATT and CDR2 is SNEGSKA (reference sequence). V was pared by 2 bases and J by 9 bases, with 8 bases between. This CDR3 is CSARRNAEQFF. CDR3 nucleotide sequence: TGCAGTGCTAGACGTAACGCTGAGCAGTTCTTC.

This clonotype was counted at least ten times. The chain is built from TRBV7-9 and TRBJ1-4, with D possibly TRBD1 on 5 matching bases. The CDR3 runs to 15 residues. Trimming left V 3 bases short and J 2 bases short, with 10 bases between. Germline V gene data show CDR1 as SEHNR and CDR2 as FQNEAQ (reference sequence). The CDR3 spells CASSFYEGTNEKLFF. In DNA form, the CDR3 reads TGTGCCAGCAGCTTCTACGAGGGGACTAATGAAAAACTGTTTTTT.

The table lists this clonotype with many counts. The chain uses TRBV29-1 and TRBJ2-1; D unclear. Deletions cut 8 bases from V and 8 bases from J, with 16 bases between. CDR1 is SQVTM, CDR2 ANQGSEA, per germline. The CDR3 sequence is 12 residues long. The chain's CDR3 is CSFSPSRDEQFF. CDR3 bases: TGCAGCTTCAGCCCCAGCCGGGATGAGCAGTTCTTC.

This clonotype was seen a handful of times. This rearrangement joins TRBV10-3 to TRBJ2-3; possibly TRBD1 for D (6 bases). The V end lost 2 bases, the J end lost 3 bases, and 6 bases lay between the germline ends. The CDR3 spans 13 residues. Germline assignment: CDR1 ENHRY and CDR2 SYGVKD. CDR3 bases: TGTGCCATCAGTGAGAGGGGGACAGATACGCAGTATTTT. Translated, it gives CAISERGTDTQYF.

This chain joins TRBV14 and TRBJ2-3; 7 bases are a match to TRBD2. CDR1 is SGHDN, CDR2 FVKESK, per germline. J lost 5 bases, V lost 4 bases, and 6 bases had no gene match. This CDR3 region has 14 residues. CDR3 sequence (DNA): TGTGCCAGCAGCCGGGGGGGTCAGGGAGATACGCAGTATTTT. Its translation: CASSRGGQGDTQYF.

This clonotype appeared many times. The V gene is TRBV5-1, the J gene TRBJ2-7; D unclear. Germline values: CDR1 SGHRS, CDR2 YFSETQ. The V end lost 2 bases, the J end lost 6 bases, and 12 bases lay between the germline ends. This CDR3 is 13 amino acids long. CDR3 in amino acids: CASSFSKVSEQYF. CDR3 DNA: TGCGCCAGCAGCTTCTCGAAGGTGAGCGAGCAGTACTTC.

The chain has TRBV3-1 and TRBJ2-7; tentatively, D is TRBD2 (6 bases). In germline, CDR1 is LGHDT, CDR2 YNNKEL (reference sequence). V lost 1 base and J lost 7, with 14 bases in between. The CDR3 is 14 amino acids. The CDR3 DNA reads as TGTGCCAGCAGCCAAGTAGGCGGGGTGGGAGAGCAGTACTTC. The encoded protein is CASSQVGGVGEQYF.

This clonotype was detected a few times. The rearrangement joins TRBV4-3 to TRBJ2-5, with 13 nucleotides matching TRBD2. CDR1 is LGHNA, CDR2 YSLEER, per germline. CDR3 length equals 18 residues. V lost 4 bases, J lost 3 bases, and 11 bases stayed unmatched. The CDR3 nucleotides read TGCGCCAGCAGCCGACTCTACGGACTAGCGGGAGCGAAAGAGACCCAGTACTTC. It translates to CASSRLYGLAGAKETQYF.

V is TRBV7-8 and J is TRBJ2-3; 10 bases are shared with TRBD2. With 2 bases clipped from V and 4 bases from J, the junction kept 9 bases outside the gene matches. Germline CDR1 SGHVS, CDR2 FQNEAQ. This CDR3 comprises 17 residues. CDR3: CASSLQAGGPAADTQYF. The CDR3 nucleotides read TGTGCCAGCAGCTTACAAGCGGGAGGGCCGGCGGCAGATACGCAGTATTTT. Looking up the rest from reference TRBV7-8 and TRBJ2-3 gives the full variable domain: GAGVSQSPRYKVAKRGQDVALRCDPISGHVSLFWYQQALGQGPEFLTYFQNEAQLDKSGLPSDRFFAERPEGSVSTLKIQRTQQEDSAVYLCASSLQAGGPAADTQYFGPGTRLTVL.

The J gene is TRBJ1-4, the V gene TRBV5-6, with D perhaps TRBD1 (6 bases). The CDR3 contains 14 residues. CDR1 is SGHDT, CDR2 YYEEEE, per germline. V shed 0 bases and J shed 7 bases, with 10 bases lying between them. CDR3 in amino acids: CASSLGGRGEKLFF. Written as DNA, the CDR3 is TGTGCCAGCAGCTTGGGGGGGCGCGGTGAAAAACTGTTTTTT.

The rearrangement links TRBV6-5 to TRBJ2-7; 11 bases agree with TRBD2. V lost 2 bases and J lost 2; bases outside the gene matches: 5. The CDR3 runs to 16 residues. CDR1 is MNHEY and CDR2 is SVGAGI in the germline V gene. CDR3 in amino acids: CASSYAGTSGPYEQYF. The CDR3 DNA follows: TGTGCCAGCAGTTACGCAGGGACTAGCGGACCCTACGAGCAGTACTTC.

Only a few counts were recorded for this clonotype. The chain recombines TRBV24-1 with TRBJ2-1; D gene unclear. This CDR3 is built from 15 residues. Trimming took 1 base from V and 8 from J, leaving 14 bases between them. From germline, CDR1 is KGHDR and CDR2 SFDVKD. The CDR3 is CATSDFTGNHDEQFF. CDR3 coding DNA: TGTGCCACCAGTGATTTTACGGGTAACCACGATGAGCAGTTCTTC.

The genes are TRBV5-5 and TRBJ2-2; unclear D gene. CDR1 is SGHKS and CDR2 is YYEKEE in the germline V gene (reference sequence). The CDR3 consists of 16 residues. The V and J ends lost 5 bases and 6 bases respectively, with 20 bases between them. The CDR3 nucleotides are TGTGCCAGCAGACACCCCACCCAACCAATGGCCGGGGAGCTGTTTTTT. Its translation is CASRHPTQPMAGELFF.

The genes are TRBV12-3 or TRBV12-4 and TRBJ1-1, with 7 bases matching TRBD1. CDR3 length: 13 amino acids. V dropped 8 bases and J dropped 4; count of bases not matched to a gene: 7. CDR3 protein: CASLRQGVTEAFF. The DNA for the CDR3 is TGTGCCAGCCTCCGACAGGGAGTCACTGAAGCTTTCTTT.

The CDR3 DNA is TGCAGTGCTAGAGAGGGAGGGGATGGTTCACCCCTCCACTTT. Amino acids: CSAREGGDGSPLHF. V is TRBV20-1 and J is TRBJ1-6; the D gene is possibly TRBD1 (5 bases). V dropped 0 bases and J dropped 9 bases, with 12 bases sitting between them. Germline V gene sequence: CDR1 DFQATT, CDR2 SNEGSKA (reference sequence). The CDR3 has 14 residues.

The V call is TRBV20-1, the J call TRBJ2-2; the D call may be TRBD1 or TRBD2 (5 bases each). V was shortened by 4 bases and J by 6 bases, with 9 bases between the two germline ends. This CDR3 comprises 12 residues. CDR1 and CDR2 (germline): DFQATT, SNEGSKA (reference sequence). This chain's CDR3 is CSAIRGAGELFF. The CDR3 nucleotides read TGCAGTGCTATCCGAGGGGCCGGGGAGCTGTTTTTT.

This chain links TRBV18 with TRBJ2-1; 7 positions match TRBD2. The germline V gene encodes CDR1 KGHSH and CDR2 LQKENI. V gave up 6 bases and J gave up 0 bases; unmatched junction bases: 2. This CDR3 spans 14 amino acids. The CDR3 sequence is CASSQRDSYNEQFF. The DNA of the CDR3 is TGTGCCAGCTCCCAGCGGGACTCCTACAATGAGCAGTTCTTC.

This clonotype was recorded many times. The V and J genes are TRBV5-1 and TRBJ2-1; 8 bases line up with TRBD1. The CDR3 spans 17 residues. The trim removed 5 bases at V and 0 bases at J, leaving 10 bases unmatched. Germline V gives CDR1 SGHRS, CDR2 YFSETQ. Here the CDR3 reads CASRKNGQGSSYNEQFF. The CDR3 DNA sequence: TGCGCCAGCAGGAAGAATGGACAGGGTAGCTCCTACAATGAGCAGTTCTTC.

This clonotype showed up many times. CDR3 coding DNA: TGCAGTGCCCAAGACAGGACGACTGAAAAACTGTTTTTT. Translating it yields CSAQDRTTEKLFF. The V call is TRBV20-1, the J call TRBJ1-4; maybe TRBD1 (6 bases). The V end lost 6 bases, the J end lost 7 bases, and 15 bases lay between the germline ends. This CDR3 contains 13 residues. CDR1 and CDR2 (germline): DFQATT, SNEGSKA (reference sequence).

CDR3 amino acids: CASSVAGQLTYNEQFF. CDR3 nucleotides: TGTGCCAGCAGCGTGGCGGGACAGCTTACCTACAATGAGCAGTTCTTC. The chain joins TRBV9 to TRBJ2-1, with D tentatively TRBD1 (7 bases). Per the germline V gene, CDR1 is SGDLS and CDR2 is YYNGEE. This CDR3 has 16 residues. The V gene lost 2 bases and the J gene lost 2 bases, with 14 bases spanning the gap.

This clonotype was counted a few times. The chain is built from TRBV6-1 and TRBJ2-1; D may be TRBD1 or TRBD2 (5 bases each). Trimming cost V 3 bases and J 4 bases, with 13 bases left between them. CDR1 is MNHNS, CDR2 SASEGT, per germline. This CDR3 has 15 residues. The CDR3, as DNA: TGTGCCAGCAGTGACTTCAGGGACGGATACAATGAGCAGTTCTTC. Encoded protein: CASSDFRDGYNEQFF.